This T cell receptor (beta chain) appears in the sequencing data of a study of T cells expressing NK-cell markers. In germline, CDR1 is SGDLS, CDR2 YYNGEE. The CDR3 totals 15 residues. TCRdb reworked the 5' RACE reads into one entry per CDR3 protein, no DNA. The listing records 350,000 to 500,000 distinct CDR3 sequences. The chain has TRBV9 and TRBJ1-1; the D call from TCRdb, TRBD1, cannot be confirmed without DNA. This sequence was found in a woman aged 18 to 69 in good health. Material: blood T cells: a sorted CD56 or NKG2C T cell subset, CD4+ or CD8+ T cells, or bulk PBMC T cells (not recorded which). CDR3 in amino acids: CASSVGQGGNTEAFF.